Following are 23 T cell receptor beta chains from one sample sequenced in a study of blood T cells in healthy people across ages. Combining a sample-barcoded 5' primer with a J-beta primer mix, a second PCR ran for roughly 7 to 11 cycles. Using its own MiXCR run on the 5' RACE reads, TCRdb lists one record per CDR3 protein. The sample yields about a million distinct CDR3 sequences, around 49% seen once. Sequenced material: blood. The receptor source for this set is a man under 40 in good health.

V usage is TRBV5-1 and J usage is TRBJ2-5; D gene ambiguous. The V and J ends lost 0 bases and 5 bases respectively, with 8 bases between them. The germline V gene has CDR1 SGHRS and CDR2 YFSETQ. This CDR3 contains 13 residues. CDR3 coding DNA: TGCGCCAGCAGCTTGGTAGTTAGTGAGACCCAGTACTTC. This gives the protein CASSLVVSETQYF.

The V call is TRBV3-1, the J call TRBJ2-1; D may be TRBD2 (5 bases). The V end lost 9 bases, the J end lost 4 bases, and 16 bases lay between the germline ends. Germline V CDR1 and CDR2: LGHDT, YNNKEL (reference sequence). There are 14 residues in the CDR3. CDR3 nucleotides: TGTGCCAGACTACCCGGGGTTTTATACAATGAGCAGTTCTTC. This codes for CARLPGVLYNEQFF.

The J gene is TRBJ1-4, the V gene TRBV7-9; 7 positions match TRBD1. Germline CDR1 reads SEHNR; CDR2 reads FQNEAQ (reference sequence). The CDR3 consists of 15 residues. V gave up 4 bases and J gave up 8 bases; unmatched junction bases: 10. This CDR3 reads CASSSIDREGEKLFF. The CDR3, as DNA: TGTGCCAGCAGCTCTATCGACAGGGAGGGGGAAAAACTGTTTTTT.

The chain employs TRBV27 and TRBJ2-1, with 12 bases aligning to TRBD2. From germline, CDR1 is MNHEY and CDR2 SMNVEV (reference sequence). V shed 7 bases, J shed 8 bases, and the junction held 6 bases outside the gene matches. The CDR3 runs 14 residues. CDR3 nucleotides: TGTGCCAGCAAGCCTAGCGGGGGGGTCCATGAGCAGTTCTTC. Translated: CASKPSGGVHEQFF.

This sequence joins TRBV29-1 and TRBJ2-1; TRBD2 agrees at 14 bases. Germline V CDR1 and CDR2: SQVTM, ANQGSEA. The J segment lost 0 bases and the V segment lost 3 bases, leaving 7 bases of the junction unmatched. The CDR3 contains 18 residues. The CDR3 loop is CSVDGLAGGLSSYNEQFF. The CDR3 nucleotides are TGCAGCGTTGATGGACTAGCGGGGGGCTTGAGCTCCTACAATGAGCAGTTCTTC.

This chain joins TRBV28 and TRBJ1-5; perhaps TRBD1 as D (5 bases). Trimming took 5 bases from V and 2 from J, leaving 13 bases between them. Per the germline V gene, CDR1 is MDHEN and CDR2 is SYDVKM. This CDR3 spans 15 amino acids. The CDR3 here is CASSPGGMGNQPQHF. CDR3 nucleotides: TGTGCCAGCAGTCCCGGGGGAATGGGCAATCAGCCCCAGCATTTT.

The chain employs TRBV20-1 and TRBJ2-7; D tentatively fits TRBD1 or TRBD2 (6 bases each). Trimming shortened V by 4 bases and J by 1 base, and 17 bases separated the two germline ends. The germline CDR1 and CDR2 sequences are DFQATT and SNEGSKA (reference sequence). The CDR3 totals 15 residues. The CDR3: CSATTGGGGSYEQYF. As DNA, the CDR3 is TGCAGTGCTACAACGGGTGGAGGGGGGTCCTACGAGCAGTACTTC.

The chain has TRBV5-1 and TRBJ1-6, with unresolved D. This CDR3 comprises 16 residues. Looked up from germline, CDR1 is SGHRS and CDR2 is YFSETQ. Trimming cost V 3 bases and J 7 bases, with 17 bases left between them. The CDR3 DNA follows: TGCGCCAGCAGCTCCCGGGGAGAGCATGCCAATTCACCCCTCCACTTT. This gives the protein CASSSRGEHANSPLHF.

This clonotype was counted between two and nine times. CDR3 bases: TGTGCCAGCAGTTTCCCTGGGACTTACAATGAGCAGTTCTTC. This sequence encodes CASSFPGTYNEQFF. V and J are TRBV27 and TRBJ2-1; D perhaps matches TRBD2 (6 bases). Trimming took 3 bases from V and 4 from J, leaving 10 bases between them. Germline V gene data show CDR1 as MNHEY and CDR2 as SMNVEV (reference sequence). The CDR3 runs to 14 residues.

The chain links TRBV28 to TRBJ2-7; D gene ambiguous. V shed 11 bases and J shed 2 bases, with 13 bases lying between them. The CDR3 consists of 12 residues. Per the germline V gene, CDR1 is MDHEN and CDR2 is SYDVKM. CDR3 sequence reads: CASLDRTYEQYF. Here the CDR3 DNA reads TGTGCCTCACTGGACCGCACCTACGAGCAGTACTTC.

V usage is TRBV6-1 and J usage is TRBJ1-2, with D unclear. V was cut by 7 bases and J by 1 base, with 7 bases left in between. Looked up from germline, CDR1 is MNHNS and CDR2 is SASEGT. This CDR3 has 12 residues. DNA for the CDR3: TGTGCCAGCAACGGCTTTAACTATGGCTACACCTTC. It yields the protein CASNGFNYGYTF.

The chain recombines TRBV12-3 or TRBV12-4 with TRBJ2-5; 7 nucleotides agree with TRBD2. The J call may not be correct, given that the DNA end is closer to TRBJ2-7. There are 13 residues in the CDR3. In nucleotides, the CDR3 is TGTGCCAGCAGTAGAGGGAGGGTCAACGAGCAGTACTTC. It codes for CASSRGRVNEQYF.

The rearrangement joins TRBV7-2 to TRBJ2-3; 8 bases line up with TRBD2. The germline V gene has CDR1 SGHTA and CDR2 FQGNSA. Trimming removed 6 bases from V and 3 bases from J; junction bases left unmatched: 11. The CDR3 is made up of 16 amino acids. For the CDR3, the DNA is TGTGCCAGCAGACCGCCGGGCGGGGGGCGTACAGATACGCAGTATTTT. Translated: CASRPPGGGRTDTQYF.

The rearrangement uses TRBV20-1 and TRBJ1-6; D is unresolved. CDR3 size: 13 residues. V lost 0 bases to trimming and J lost 10 bases, with 10 bases between them. The germline gives CDR1 DFQATT, CDR2 SNEGSKA (reference sequence). The CDR3 nucleotides are TGCAGTGCTAGAGACCAGGACGGCTCACCCCTCCACTTT. Its translation: CSARDQDGSPLHF.

This clonotype was observed a handful of times. This chain uses TRBV12-3 or TRBV12-4 with TRBJ1-1; the D is unclear. The CDR3 loop spans 13 amino acids. The V end was cut by 4 bases, the J end by 4 bases, with 10 bases between. The CDR3: CASSWNGGTEAFF. The CDR3 coding sequence is TGTGCCAGCAGTTGGAACGGCGGCACTGAAGCTTTCTTT.

The sample holds a few counts of this clonotype. The J gene is TRBJ2-7, the V gene TRBV29-1, with D perhaps matching TRBD1 (5 bases). The V gene's germline CDR1 is SQVTM and CDR2 ANQGSEA. Trimming removed 4 bases at V and 0 bases at J, with 7 bases between. This CDR3 is 12 amino acids long. CDR3 sequence reads: CSVVDNSYEQYF. The CDR3 coding sequence is TGCAGCGTTGTGGACAACTCCTACGAGCAGTACTTC.

This clonotype was seen once. The rearrangement uses TRBV5-1 and TRBJ2-3; TRBD1 matches at 9 bases. J gave up 3 bases and V 4 bases, and 6 bases lay outside the gene matches. Germline V lookup: CDR1 SGHRS, CDR2 YFSETQ. The CDR3 runs 15 residues. The CDR3 DNA reads TGCGCCAGCAGCGGGGACAGGGTAGTGACAGATACGCAGTATTTT. Translated, it gives CASSGDRVVTDTQYF.

The genes are TRBV27 and TRBJ2-7, with 10 bases lining up with TRBD2. The J call may be wrong; the DNA end is better matched by TRBJ2-5. The germline V gene encodes CDR1 MNHEY and CDR2 SMNVEV (reference sequence). The CDR3 covers 16 residues. The CDR3 reads CASSALSGGKTGTQYF. CDR3 nucleotides: TGTGCCAGCAGTGCCCTTAGCGGGGGGAAAACTGGGACCCAGTACTTC.

The chain carries TRBV29-1 and TRBJ2-5; D gene ambiguous. V lost 2 bases, J lost 0 bases, and 7 bases lay in between. This CDR3 contains 13 residues. Germline V gives CDR1 SQVTM, CDR2 ANQGSEA. Here the CDR3 reads CSVETRNQETQYF. In nucleotides, the CDR3 is TGCAGCGTTGAAACGAGGAACCAAGAGACCCAGTACTTC.

V gene TRBV20-1 combines with J gene TRBJ2-4, with 12 bases matching TRBD2. The CDR3 length is 15 residues. Germline CDR1 is DFQATT and CDR2 is SNEGSKA (reference sequence). The V gene end was trimmed by 3 bases and the J gene end by 13 bases; junction bases not matched to a gene: 13. For the CDR3, the DNA is TGCAGTGCTAGGGTCGGGACTAGCGGGCCGGGGGAGCAGTACTTC. This translates into CSARVGTSGPGEQYF.

The chain uses TRBV11-2 and TRBJ2-3; TRBD2 agrees at 8 bases. The CDR3 covers 15 residues. Germline V CDR1 and CDR2: SGHAT, FQNNGV. Unmatched junction bases numbered 3, after V lost 2 bases and J lost 2 bases. DNA for the CDR3: TGTGCCAGCAGCTTACAGCGGGGGCACACAGATACGCAGTATTTT. Its translation: CASSLQRGHTDTQYF.

The V gene is TRBV2, the J gene TRBJ2-5, with TRBD2 matching 7 bases. The CDR3 runs 14 residues. V shed 7 bases and J 11 bases; nucleotides not matched to a gene: 16. The V gene's germline CDR1 is SNHLY and CDR2 FYNNEI. The CDR3 DNA reads as TGTGCCAGCACTTCACGGGGGGTGTCGGATGAGCAGTACTTC. It encodes CASTSRGVSDEQYF.

This chain joins TRBV9 and TRBJ1-1, with no clear D. There are 14 residues in the CDR3. Germline loops: CDR1 SGDLS, CDR2 YYNGEE. Trimming removed 0 bases at V and 6 bases at J, with 12 bases between. The CDR3 DNA reads TGTGCCAGCAGCGTAGAGCTATACGGGCCTGAAGCTTTCTTT. This sequence encodes CASSVELYGPEAFF.